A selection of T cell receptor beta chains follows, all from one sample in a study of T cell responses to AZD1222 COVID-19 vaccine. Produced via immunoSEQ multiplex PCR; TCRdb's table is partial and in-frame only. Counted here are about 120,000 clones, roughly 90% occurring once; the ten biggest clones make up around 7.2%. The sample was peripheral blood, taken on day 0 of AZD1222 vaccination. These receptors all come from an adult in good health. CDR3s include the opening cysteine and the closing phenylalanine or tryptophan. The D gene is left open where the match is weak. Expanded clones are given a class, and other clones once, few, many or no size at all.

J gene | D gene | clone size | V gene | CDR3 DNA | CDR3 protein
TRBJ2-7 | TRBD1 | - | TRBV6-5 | TGTGCCAGCAGTTCGCCAGGGGGCGAGCAGTACTTC | CASSSPGGEQYF
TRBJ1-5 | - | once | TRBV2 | TGTGCCAGCAGTGAGGTGAGACGCAGCAATCAGCCCCAGCATTTT | CASSEVRRSNQPQHF
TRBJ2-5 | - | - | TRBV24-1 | TGTGCCACCAGTGATTTCCAGGGGGAGACCCAGTACTTC | CATSDFQGETQYF
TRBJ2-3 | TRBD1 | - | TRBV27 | TGTGCCAGCAGTATGGGACAGACAGATACGCAGTATTTT | CASSMGQTDTQYF
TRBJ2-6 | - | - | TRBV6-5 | TGTGCCAGCAGTTACTTCTACTCCTCTGGGGCCAACGTCCTGACTTTC | CASSYFYSSGANVLTF
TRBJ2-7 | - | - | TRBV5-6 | TGTGCCAGCAGCATAGCGGTCTCGTACGAGCAGTACTTC | CASSIAVSYEQYF
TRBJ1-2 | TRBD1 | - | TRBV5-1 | TGCGCCAGCAGCCACCCGGGACAGACCTATGGCTACACCTTC | CASSHPGQTYGYTF
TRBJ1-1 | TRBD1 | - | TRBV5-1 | TGCGCCAGCAGCCAGGGGGCGAACACTGAAGCTTTCTTT | CASSQGANTEAFF
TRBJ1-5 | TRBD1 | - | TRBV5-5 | TGTGCCAGCAGCCCCGGGACAGGCTTTCAGCCCCAGCATTTT | CASSPGTGFQPQHF
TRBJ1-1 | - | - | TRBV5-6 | TGTGCCAGCAGCTTGGGGCCCGCGAGCACTGAAGCTTTCTTT | CASSLGPASTEAFF
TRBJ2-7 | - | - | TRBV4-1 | TGCGCCAGCAGCCTCGGAGGCGTCGAGCAGTACTTC | CASSLGGVEQYF
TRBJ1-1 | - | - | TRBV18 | TGTGCCAGCTCACGACTAGGAAACACTGAAGCTTTCTTT | CASSRLGNTEAFF
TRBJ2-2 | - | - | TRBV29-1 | TGCAGCTCCGGAGGGGGGAACACCGGGGAGCTGTTTTTT | CSSGGGNTGELFF
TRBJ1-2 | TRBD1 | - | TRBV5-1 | TGCGCCAGCAGCTTTACAGGGGACTATGGCTACACCTTC | CASSFTGDYGYTF
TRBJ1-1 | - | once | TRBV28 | TGTGCCAGCAGTGTCCCGGGGGACACTGAAGCTTTCTTT | CASSVPGDTEAFF
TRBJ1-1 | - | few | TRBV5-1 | TGCGCCAGCACCCGGACCCGGGGAAGAGGAATTAGTACTGAAGCTTTCTTT | CASTRTRGRGISTEAFF
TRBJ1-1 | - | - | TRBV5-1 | TGCGCCAGCAGCTTGGGGGACAAACTCGAAGCTTTCTTT | CASSLGDKLEAFF
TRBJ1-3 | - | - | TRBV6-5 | TGTGCCAGCAGGGTAAATGAGGGCTCTGGAAACACCATATATTTT | CASRVNEGSGNTIYF
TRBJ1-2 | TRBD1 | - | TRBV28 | TGTGCCAGCAGTGATGACAGGGCGGGAGGCTACACCTTC | CASSDDRAGGYTF
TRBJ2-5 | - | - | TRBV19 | TGTGCCAGTAGTATAAGTTGGGGGAATCAAGAGACCCAGTACTTC | CASSISWGNQETQYF
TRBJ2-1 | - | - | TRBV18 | TGTGCCAGCTCACCAAGACTCGAGAGCTCCTACAATGAGCAGTTCTTC | CASSPRLESSYNEQFF
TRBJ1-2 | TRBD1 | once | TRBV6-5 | TGTGCCAGAAAAGGGACAGCTAACTATGGCTACACCTTC | CARKGTANYGYTF
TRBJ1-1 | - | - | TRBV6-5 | TGTGCCAGCAGTCACAGCGGAACTGAAGCTTTCTTT | CASSHSGTEAFF
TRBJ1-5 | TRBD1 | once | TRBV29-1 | TGCAGCGTTGCGCCGGGACAGGGACATACGCCCCAGCATTTT | CSVAPGQGHTPQHF
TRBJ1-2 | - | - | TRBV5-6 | TGTGCCAGCAGCTTAGGGAGTATGAGGGATGGCTACACCTTC | CASSLGSMRDGYTF